Listed below are T cell receptor beta chains from one sample, sequenced in a study of T cell changes during pregnancy in multiple sclerosis. Only in-frame clones appear in the TCRdb table, and some are missing; sequencing was by immunoSEQ multiplex PCR. This table has fewer than 110,000 clones, less than 95% appearing once. The starting material was peripheral blood, obtained in the third trimester of pregnancy. These receptors all stem from a female donor in good health, enrolled as a control in a pregnancy study. Both conserved end residues are part of each CDR3. Each record gives: V gene, CDR3 length, D gene, J gene, CDR3 DNA, CDR3 protein. The D gene is left open where the match is weak.

V: TRBV6-6; length: 14; D: TRBD1; J: TRBJ1-2; DNA: TGTGCCAGCAGTACACCACAGGGGGCCTATGGCTACACCTTC; CDR3: CASSTPQGAYGYTF
V: TRBV19; length: 16; D: TRBD1; J: TRBJ1-1; DNA: TGTGCCAGTAGTAGATTATCCGGGACAGGGAACACTGAAGCTTTCTTT; CDR3: CASSRLSGTGNTEAFF
V: TRBV2; length: 19; D: TRBD2; J: TRBJ2-1; DNA: TGTGCCAGCAGCGGGTTTGCTAGCGGGGGGGTCAGCTCCTACAATGAGCAGTTCTTC; CDR3: CASSGFASGGVSSYNEQFF
V: TRBV5-4; length: 15; D: .; J: TRBJ2-3; DNA: TGTGCCAGCAGCCCCGGAGGTGTGATCACAGATACGCAGTATTTT; CDR3: CASSPGGVITDTQYF
V: TRBV9; length: 17; D: TRBD1; J: TRBJ2-2; DNA: TGTGCCAGCAGCCCCCGTGGACAGGGGGCGAACACCGGGGAGCTGTTTTTT; CDR3: CASSPRGQGANTGELFF
V: TRBV7-8; length: 15; D: TRBD1; J: TRBJ1-4; DNA: TGTGCCAGCAGCTTAGGTTACAGGGGGCGCGAAAAACTGTTTTTT; CDR3: CASSLGYRGREKLFF
V: TRBV5-4; length: 17; D: TRBD1; J: TRBJ1-1; DNA: TGTGCCAGCAGACCGGACAGGGGCGCCATCCTGAACACTGAAGCTTTCTTT; CDR3: CASRPDRGAILNTEAFF
V: TRBV6-5; length: 16; D: .; J: TRBJ1-3; DNA: TGTGCCAGCAGTTATGGAGAAGCGGGCTCTGGAAACACCATATATTTT; CDR3: CASSYGEAGSGNTIYF
V: TRBV10-3; length: 15; D: TRBD2; J: TRBJ2-1; DNA: TGTGCCATCAGCTCAGCGGGGGGGCTCATAAATGAGCAGTTCTTC; CDR3: CAISSAGGLINEQFF
V: TRBV6-6; length: 13; D: .; J: TRBJ1-2; DNA: TGTGCCAGCAGTTTTGACAGTCACTATGGCTACACCTTC; CDR3: CASSFDSHYGYTF